The clone carrying this T cell receptor beta chain has ten or more counts. Its antigen is not known. MiXCR, applied by TCRdb to the 5' RACE reads, yields one record per CDR3 protein. The data contain 11,000 to 15,000 distinct CDR3 sequences, approximately 20% of them singletons. This sample was taken from a study of T-cell memory formation after mild COVID-19. In the study overall: The TCR clusters were mostly specific to one donor.

The study, taken as a whole, reports: Clones shrinking from day 15 to 85 showed even CD4/CD8 mixes; later expanders tilted CD4+. The study found contracting CD4+ clones mainly in CM and EM and contracting CD8+ clones in EMRA. Pre-infection memory harbored some responding clones, suggesting cross-reactive memory joined.

This TCR came from an adult woman who had mild COVID-19 (a few samples of this study predate the infection). Cell type and time point are not known. Input material: PBMCs or a T cell subset sorted from them (not recorded which).

In DNA, the CDR3 is TGTGCCAGCAGCCCCAACCCGACTAGCATAAACACCGGGGAGCTGTTTTTT. It encodes CASSPNPTSINTGELFF. The gene calls are TRBV7-2 and TRBJ2-2, with 7 bases that match TRBD2. Germline CDR1 is SGHTA and CDR2 is FQGNSA. The trim removed 5 bases at V and 2 bases at J, leaving 11 bases unmatched. The length of the CDR3 is 17 residues. Supplemented by reference TRBV7-2 and TRBJ2-2, the full variable domain reads GAGVSQSPSNKVTEKGKDVELRCDPISGHTALYWYRQSLGQGLEFLIYFQGNSAPDKSGLPSDRFSAERTGGSVSTLTIQRTQQEDSAVYLCASSPNPTSINTGELFFGEGSRLTVL.